Shown below are 24 T cell receptor beta chains from a single sample sequenced in a study of cytomegalovirus exposure and HLA in healthy donors. The study ran its PCR with 60 Vbeta and 13 Jbeta primers. Libraries were prepared by immunoSEQ multiplex PCR; TCRdb keeps only in-frame clonotypes and omits some of them. In total, the table holds about 130,000 clones. The sample taken for sequencing was PBMCs. The receptors were gathered from a man aged 35 to 55 in good health and CMV-seronegative.

On this clone: A read error may account for a junction end that differs from germline. The CDR3 loop reads CASSLGDTSKSVQYF. CDR3 DNA sequence: TGTGCTAGCAGCTTAGGGGACACCTCCAAGAGTGTCCAGTACTTC. This chain connects TRBV7-7 to TRBJ2-5; D possibly corresponds to TRBD1 (6 bases). CDR1 and CDR2 (germline): SSHAT, FNYEAQ (reference sequence). CDR3 length: 15 amino acids.

The chain employs TRBV27 and TRBJ2-7, with 7 bases lining up with TRBD1. With V trimmed by 7 bases and J by 3 bases, 12 bases remained unmatched. Germline values: CDR1 MNHEY, CDR2 SMNVEV (reference sequence). CDR3 length equals 15 residues. The CDR3 is CASKTRQGFFYEQYF. CDR3 coding DNA: TGTGCCAGCAAAACCAGACAGGGATTTTTCTACGAGCAGTACTTC.

The CDR3 protein is CASSAQGGPYEQYF. DNA of the CDR3: TGTGCCAGTAGCGCACAGGGGGGGCCCTACGAGCAGTACTTC. The rearrangement links TRBV19 to TRBJ2-7, with D possibly matching TRBD1 (8 bases). V was trimmed by 6 bases and J by 2 bases, leaving 14 bases between them. Germline values: CDR1 LNHDA, CDR2 SQIVND (reference sequence). The CDR3 is 14 amino acids. The full variable domain, with the rest looked up from reference TRBV19 and TRBJ2-7, is DGGITQSPKYLFRKEGQNVTLSCEQNLNHDAMYWYRQDPGQGLRLIYYSQIVNDFQKGDIAEGYSVSREKKESFPLTVTSAQKNPTAFYLCASSAQGGPYEQYFGPGTRLTVT.

The V gene is TRBV4-2, the J gene TRBJ2-1; TRBD2 matches at 13 bases. Unmatched junction bases numbered 3, after V lost 2 bases and J lost 5 bases. The CDR3 consists of 16 residues. Germline V CDR1 and CDR2: LGHNA, YNFKEQ. The CDR3 DNA follows: TGTGCCAGCAGCCAACACGGGACTAGCGGGAACAATGAGCAGTTCTTC. Amino acid sequence: CASSQHGTSGNNEQFF.

The chain's CDR3 is CAWKTGMNTGELFF. In nucleotides, the CDR3 is TGTGCCTGGAAAACAGGGATGAACACCGGGGAGCTGTTTTTT. The genes are TRBV30 and TRBJ2-2, with a possible D match to TRBD1 (6 bases). CDR3 length equals 14 residues. Per germline, CDR1 GTSNPN and CDR2 SVGIG (reference sequence). V lost 4 bases and J 1 base, leaving 10 bases between the germline ends.

The rearrangement uses TRBV27 and TRBJ2-1; 15 nucleotides line up with TRBD2. V trimming: 5 bases; J trimming: 4 bases; junction bases outside the gene matches: 9. The germline gives CDR1 MNHEY, CDR2 SMNVEV (reference sequence). The CDR3 totals 18 residues. The chain's CDR3 is CASSTRGLAGGAYNEQFF. CDR3 nucleotide sequence: TGTGCCAGCAGTACCCGGGGACTAGCGGGAGGAGCGTACAATGAGCAGTTCTTC.

The V and J genes are TRBV13 and TRBJ2-1, with D tentatively TRBD2 (5 bases). CDR3 length equals 14 residues. Trimming removed 3 bases at V and 6 bases at J, with 12 bases between. Germline lookup yields CDR1 PRHDT and CDR2 FYEKMQ (reference sequence). CDR3 amino acids: CASSFGLEVNEQFF. In nucleotides, the CDR3 is TGTGCCAGCAGCTTCGGACTTGAGGTCAATGAGCAGTTCTTC.

The chain is built from TRBV4-2 and TRBJ2-3; possible D gene TRBD1, 6 bases. The CDR3 is 13 residues long. CDR1 and CDR2 from the germline V gene are LGHNA and YNFKEQ. The V and J ends lost 11 bases and 3 bases respectively, with 15 bases between them. The CDR3 region has the DNA TGTGCCGCAGGGGTAACCACAACAGATACGCAGTATTTT. This sequence encodes CAAGVTTTDTQYF.

The CDR3 spells CASSAGQGGGTGELFF. As DNA, the CDR3 is TGTGCCAGCAGTGCTGGACAGGGTGGGGGCACCGGGGAGCTGTTTTTT. The chain joins TRBV6-1 to TRBJ2-2; 8 bases fit TRBD1. Germline V gene sequence: CDR1 MNHNS, CDR2 SASEGT. The CDR3 runs to 16 residues. Germline trimming cut 4 bases from V and 4 bases from J; bases unmatched to any gene: 8.

V usage is TRBV9 and J usage is TRBJ2-6; D may be TRBD1 (5 bases). Between the trimmed V and J ends, which lost 2 bases and 2 bases, there was a span of 8 bases. The germline V gene encodes CDR1 SGDLS and CDR2 YYNGEE. This CDR3 comprises 15 residues. Here the CDR3 reads CASSVQGTGANVLTF. The CDR3 nucleotides read TGTGCCAGCAGCGTCCAGGGAACTGGGGCCAACGTCCTGACTTTC.

The chain employs TRBV5-1 and TRBJ2-5; 8 positions match TRBD1. The assigned J gene may be wrong: the sequence end matches TRBJ2-7 better. CDR1 is SGHRS, CDR2 YFSETQ, per germline. The CDR3 sequence is 15 residues long. The CDR3 sequence is CASSSTGVSSYEQYF. Written as DNA, the CDR3 is TGCGCCAGCAGCTCGACAGGGGTTAGCTCCTACGAGCAGTACTTC.

The rearrangement joins TRBV18 to TRBJ1-5, with TRBD1 as a possible D gene (6 bases). V lost 2 bases and J lost 3, with 14 bases in between. CDR3 length: 16 amino acids. Germline lookup yields CDR1 KGHSH and CDR2 LQKENI. The CDR3 is CASSPRGGRDNQPQHF. The CDR3 DNA reads as TGTGCCAGCTCACCAAGAGGGGGTCGGGACAATCAGCCCCAGCATTTT.

V is TRBV15 and J is TRBJ2-3, with D hard to call. The V gene lost 0 bases and the J gene lost 2 bases, with 12 bases spanning the gap. Germline assignment: CDR1 LNHNV and CDR2 YYDKDF (reference sequence). This CDR3 region has 16 residues. The chain's CDR3 is CATSREGSKVTDTQYF. CDR3 sequence (DNA): TGTGCCACCAGCAGAGAGGGTAGCAAGGTCACAGATACGCAGTATTTT.

The chain uses TRBV11-2 and TRBJ1-1, with D perhaps matching TRBD1 (5 bases). Trimming took off 4 bases at V and 13 bases at J, with 22 bases between the two ends. The CDR3 covers 14 residues. The germline V gene has CDR1 SGHAT and CDR2 FQNNGV. For the CDR3, the DNA is TGTGCCAGCAGCTCCATTCGTTCGGGGGAACACAATTTCTTT. Its protein is CASSSIRSGEHNFF.

This CDR3 is CASSFQGTGTQYF. As DNA, the CDR3 is TGTGCCAGCAGCTTCCAGGGGACAGGGACCCAGTACTTC. The chain joins TRBV7-3 to TRBJ2-5; 8 positions agree with TRBD1. Germline CDR1 reads SGHTA; CDR2 reads FQGTGA. Trimming removed 3 bases from V and 7 bases from J; junction bases left unmatched: 4. The CDR3 runs 13 residues.

The rearrangement joins TRBV5-4 to TRBJ2-5, with 10 bases fitting TRBD1. Trimming took 7 bases from V and 4 from J; bases not matched to a gene: 4. The CDR3 runs to 13 residues. Looked up from germline, CDR1 is SGHNT and CDR2 is YYREEE (reference sequence). The CDR3 is CASGQGGRETQYF. In nucleotides, the CDR3 is TGTGCCAGCGGACAGGGGGGTCGAGAGACCCAGTACTTC.

The V call is TRBV28, the J call TRBJ2-7; D is possibly TRBD2 (6 bases). This CDR3 region has 16 residues. Trimming took 8 bases from V and 6 from J, leaving 26 bases between them. The V gene's germline CDR1 is MDHEN and CDR2 SYDVKM. In nucleotides, the CDR3 is TGTGCCAGCGAGGTAGCGAAGGGACTCCCGCGGGTCGAGCAGTACTTC. It codes for CASEVAKGLPRVEQYF.

The chain uses TRBV6-5 and TRBJ2-7; 10 bases are shared with TRBD1. CDR3 size: 15 residues. Trimming removed 6 bases from V and 4 bases from J; junction bases left unmatched: 9. The germline gives CDR1 MNHEY, CDR2 SVGAGI. The CDR3 sequence is CASSYTWTGGYEQYF. DNA of the CDR3: TGTGCCAGCAGCTACACATGGACAGGGGGGTACGAGCAGTACTTC.

The genes are TRBV29-1 and TRBJ2-7; a weak D match, TRBD2 (6 bases). The germline gives CDR1 SQVTM, CDR2 ANQGSEA. The V end lost 4 bases, the J end lost 0 bases, and 16 bases lay between the germline ends. The CDR3 covers 15 residues. The CDR3 is CSVGGLPQVSYEQYF. CDR3 in DNA: TGCAGCGTTGGGGGACTCCCTCAGGTCTCCTACGAGCAGTACTTC.

The chain employs TRBV30 and TRBJ2-3; 7 nucleotides match TRBD1. The CDR3 has 14 residues. CDR1 is GTSNPN, CDR2 SVGIG, per germline (reference sequence). V lost 5 bases and J lost 4; bases outside the gene matches: 9. The CDR3 loop reads CAWYRQGWADTQYF. CDR3 nucleotides: TGTGCCTGGTACCGACAGGGATGGGCAGATACGCAGTATTTT.

The V gene is TRBV2, the J gene TRBJ2-7; 12 positions agree with TRBD2. Germline lookup yields CDR1 SNHLY and CDR2 FYNNEI. The CDR3 runs 15 residues. V trimming: 4 bases; J trimming: 0 bases; junction bases outside the gene matches: 1. In DNA, the CDR3 is TGTGCCAGCAGTGGGACTAGCGGGAACTCCTACGAGCAGTACTTC. This gives the protein CASSGTSGNSYEQYF.

This chain uses TRBV28 with TRBJ2-3; 9 nucleotides agree with TRBD2. From germline, CDR1 is MDHEN and CDR2 SYDVKM. V gave up 7 bases and J gave up 8 bases; unmatched junction bases: 19. This CDR3 comprises 17 residues. This chain's CDR3 is CASTRRAGGPPLGTQYF. DNA of the CDR3: TGTGCCAGCACCCGAAGGGCGGGAGGGCCCCCCCTTGGTACGCAGTATTTT. The full variable domain, its missing parts supplied by reference TRBV28 and TRBJ2-3, is DVKVTQSSRYLVKRTGEKVFLECVQDMDHENMFWYRQDPGLGLRLIYFSYDVKMKEKGDIPEGYSVSREKKERFSLILESASTNQTSMYLCASTRRAGGPPLGTQYFGPGTRLTVL.

The chain recombines TRBV19 with TRBJ2-6; 9 bases fit TRBD1. Germline CDR1 is LNHDA and CDR2 is SQIVND (reference sequence). The V and J ends lost 9 bases and 0 bases, in that order; junction bases with no gene match: 6. The CDR3 totals 16 residues. CDR3 DNA: TGTGCCAGCGGACAGGGGAGTATCTCTGGGGCCAACGTCCTGACTTTC. Its protein product is CASGQGSISGANVLTF.

The chain is built from TRBV7-9 and TRBJ1-5; D gene ambiguous. CDR3 length: 13 residues. Per germline, CDR1 SEHNR and CDR2 FQNEAQ (reference sequence). V lost 1 base and J lost 5, with 6 bases in between. The CDR3: CASSLGGDQPQHF. CDR3 nucleotide sequence: TGTGCCAGCAGCTTAGGAGGAGATCAGCCCCAGCATTTT.